This T cell receptor beta chain was profiled in a study of blood T cell repertoires in COVID-19. This CDR3 spans 14 amino acids. CDR1 is MRHNA, CDR2 SNTAGT, per germline. The V and J ends lost 5 bases and 6 bases respectively, with 13 bases between them. How the authors handled the data: The authors estimated nucleated cell counts from reference gene primer amplification. TCRdb's copy holds only in-frame clones and misses some; the assay was immunoSEQ multiplex PCR. V and J calls and clone size come straight from that table; D and trimming were deduced from the DNA. The top ten clones hold over 2% of a sample with around 290,000 clones, about nine tenths of them seen once.

The TCR originated in a woman younger than 30 who had recovered from COVID-19. The specimen was PBMCs or T cells enriched from blood (not recorded which). The J gene is TRBJ2-2, the V gene TRBV6-4, with a possible D match to TRBD1 (6 bases). The CDR3 nucleotides are TGTGCCAGCAGTCTTGAGGACAGATCCGGGGAGCTGTTTTTT. It encodes CASSLEDRSGELFF.